This T cell receptor (beta chain) was identified during a study of blood T cell repertoires in COVID-19. Study-wide background: The United States, Italy and Spain supplied acute and convalescent COVID-19 samples. Sample material is recorded as cDNA or gDNA derived from T cells, B-cell-depleted T cells, or PBMCs.

Authors' methods: How many nucleated cells were present was estimated from reference gene primer amplification. The protocol was immunoSEQ multiplex PCR, while the TCRdb copy is restricted to in-frame clones and leaves out a portion. V and J calls and clone size are given by that table; D and trimming were obtained from the DNA. The sample includes around 20,000 clones, approximately 90% seen only once; the top ten take 7.7%. Sequencing was carried out using peripheral blood. The sequence came from a woman aged 55-70 years with active COVID-19.

CDR3 amino acids: CASSPSLAGGDEQYF. The CDR3 DNA sequence: TGTGCCAGCAGCCCCTCCCTAGCGGGGGGGGACGAGCAGTACTTC. J is TRBJ2-7 and V is TRBV3-1 (or the pseudogene TRBV3-2), with TRBD2 identical over 12 bases. The CDR3 spans 15 residues. Germline V lookup: CDR1 LGHDT, CDR2 YNNKEL (reference sequence). The junction had 6 bases not matched to a gene; V was cut back by 4 bases and J by 5 bases.